This T cell receptor beta chain was profiled in a study of blood T cell repertoires in COVID-19. On the study more broadly: Acute and convalescent COVID-19 specimens originated in the United States, Italy and Spain. PBMCs, B-cell-depleted T cells, or T cells provided the cDNA or gDNA that made up the material.

The CDR3 runs 15 residues. The V gene's germline CDR1 is MDHEN and CDR2 SYDVKM. V gave up 9 bases and J gave up 5 bases; unmatched junction bases: 11. In the original workflow: Amplification of reference gene primers provided the estimated nucleated cell counts. Assay used: immunoSEQ multiplex PCR; TCRdb lists only in-frame clones, some missing. For V, J and clone size, that table is used; D and trimming come from the DNA. This sample has approximately 290,000 clones, with roughly 84% found just once. The Seattle site enrolled patients during active infection and followed them longitudinally. What was sequenced was peripheral blood. The chain links TRBV28 to TRBJ2-7; 12 nucleotides line up with TRBD1. The receptor's source is a human donor with COVID-19, enrolled during active disease. The donor label of this sample is uncertain. CDR3 loop: CASFTSGTGGDEQYF. For the CDR3, the DNA is TGTGCCAGTTTTACTTCCGGGACAGGGGGCGACGAGCAGTACTTC.